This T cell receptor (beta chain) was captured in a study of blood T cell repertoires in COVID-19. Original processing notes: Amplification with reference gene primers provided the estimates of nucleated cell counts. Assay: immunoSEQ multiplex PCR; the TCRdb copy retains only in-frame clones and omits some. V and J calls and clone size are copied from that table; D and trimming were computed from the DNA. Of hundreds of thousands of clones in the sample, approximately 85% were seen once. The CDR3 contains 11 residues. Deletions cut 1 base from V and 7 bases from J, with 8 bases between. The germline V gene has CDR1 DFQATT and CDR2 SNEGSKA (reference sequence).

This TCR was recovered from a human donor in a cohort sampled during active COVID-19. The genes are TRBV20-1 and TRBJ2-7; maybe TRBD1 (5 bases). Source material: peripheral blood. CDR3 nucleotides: TGCAGTGCTAGAGTGGGGCGAGAGCAGTACTTC. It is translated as CSARVGREQYF.